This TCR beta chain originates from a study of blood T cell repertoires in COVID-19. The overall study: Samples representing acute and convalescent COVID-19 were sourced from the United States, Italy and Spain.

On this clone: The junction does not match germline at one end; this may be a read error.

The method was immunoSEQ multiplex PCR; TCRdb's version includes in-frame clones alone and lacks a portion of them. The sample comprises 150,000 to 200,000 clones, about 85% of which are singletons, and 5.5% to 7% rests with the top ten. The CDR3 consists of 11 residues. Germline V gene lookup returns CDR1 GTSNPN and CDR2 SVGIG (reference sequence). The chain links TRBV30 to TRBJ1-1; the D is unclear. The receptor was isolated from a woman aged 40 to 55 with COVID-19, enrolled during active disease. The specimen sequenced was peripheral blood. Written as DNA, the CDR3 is TGTGCCTGGAGGATCGCGGGAGCGGGGATCTTT. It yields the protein CAWRIAGAGIF. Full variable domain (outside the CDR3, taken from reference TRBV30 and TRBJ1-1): SQTIHQWPATLVQPVGSPLSLECTVEGTSNPNLYWYRQAAGRGLQLLFYSVGIGQISSEVPQNLSASRPQDRQFILSSKKLLLSDSGFYLCAWRIAGAGIFGQGTRLTVV.